The 14 T cell receptor beta chains below were found in one sample sequenced in a study of shared clonotypes between healthy human individuals. Produced via immunoSEQ multiplex PCR; TCRdb's table is partial and in-frame only. The sample consists of 2 million to 2.5 million clones, over 85% of them appearing once. Sequences were obtained from naive CD4+ T cells from PBMCs. Subset denoted: CD45RA+ positively selected. The receptors stem from a man younger than 30 in good health. Some clones in this sample may be carry-over from other donors' samples.

This chain connects TRBV11-2 to TRBJ2-1; 7 bases map to TRBD2. This CDR3 spans 14 amino acids. V shed 5 bases, J shed 9 bases, and the junction held 10 bases outside the gene matches. Germline CDR1 SGHAT, CDR2 FQNNGV. The CDR3 DNA reads TGTGCCAGCAGCCCGGGAGCGGGATGGGGTGAGCAGTTCTTC. Its translation is CASSPGAGWGEQFF.

J is TRBJ2-7 and V is TRBV11-2; TRBD2 is a possible D gene (5 bases). There are 14 residues in the CDR3. V was clipped by 3 bases and J by 5 bases, with 14 bases between them. CDR1 SGHAT and CDR2 FQNNGV come from the germline V gene. The CDR3 sequence is CASSFLRVSDEQYF. In nucleotides, the CDR3 is TGTGCCAGCAGCTTTTTGAGGGTATCGGACGAGCAGTACTTC.

The chain couples TRBV4-3 to TRBJ1-1; the D is unclear. The V gene's germline CDR1 is LGHNA and CDR2 YSLEER. The CDR3 is 15 amino acids. V was shortened by 0 bases and J by 3 bases, with 11 bases between the two germline ends. CDR3 nucleotide sequence: TGCGCCAGCAGCCAAGAGGGAGGGAGACACACTGAAGCTTTCTTT. Its translation is CASSQEGGRHTEAFF.

The chain joins TRBV5-1 to TRBJ2-2, with TRBD1 matching 7 bases. J gave up 1 base and V 4 bases, and 7 bases lay outside the gene matches. This CDR3 comprises 16 residues. Germline loops: CDR1 SGHRS, CDR2 YFSETQ. CDR3 region: CASSRHRGRNTGELFF. For the CDR3, the DNA is TGCGCCAGCAGCCGCCACAGGGGTCGGAACACCGGGGAGCTGTTTTTT.

The CDR3 coding sequence is TGTGCCAGCAGCCAGGGGGGAGGGAGCAATCAGCCCCAGCATTTT. Its translation is CASSQGGGSNQPQHF. V gene TRBV7-9 combines with J gene TRBJ1-5, with 7 positions matching TRBD1. Germline lookup yields CDR1 SEHNR and CDR2 FQNEAQ (reference sequence). This CDR3 is 15 amino acids long. Trimming at V came to 5 bases and at J to 1 base, leaving 5 bases not matched to a gene.

This chain joins TRBV28 and TRBJ2-3; 8 bases align to TRBD2. The germline CDR1 and CDR2 sequences are MDHEN and SYDVKM. J was trimmed by 2 bases and V by 3 bases; bases with no gene match: 7. This CDR3 has 16 residues. CDR3 region: CASSFGVAGYTDTQYF. The CDR3 DNA is TGTGCCAGCAGTTTTGGGGTAGCGGGGTACACAGATACGCAGTATTTT.

Notes on this clone: In the same sample, other DNA sequences code for this CDR3. This rearrangement joins TRBV5-1 to TRBJ2-3, with D possibly being TRBD1 (6 bases). This CDR3 has 13 residues. V gave up 3 bases and J gave up 1 base, with 6 bases separating them. CDR1 is SGHRS, CDR2 YFSETQ, per germline. CDR3 sequence reads: CASSSGGTDTQYF. CDR3 nucleotide sequence: TGCGCCAGCAGCTCAGGGGGCACAGATACGCAGTATTTT.

The rearrangement uses TRBV5-1 and TRBJ1-4; perhaps TRBD1 as D (5 bases). CDR3 length equals 15 residues. V lost 0 bases and J 7 bases, leaving 13 bases between the germline ends. In germline, CDR1 is SGHRS, CDR2 YFSETQ. CDR3 nucleotides: TGCGCCAGCAGCTTGGACCAGGGTGGGGCTGAAAAACTGTTTTTT. As protein: CASSLDQGGAEKLFF.

A word on this clone: Other nucleotide sequences from this sample produce the same CDR3. The V call is TRBV7-9, the J call TRBJ2-1; D possibly uses TRBD1 or TRBD2 (5 bases each). The CDR3 is 13 amino acids. Germline-derived CDR1 and CDR2 are SEHNR and FQNEAQ (reference sequence). V was pared by 4 bases and J by 4 bases, with 8 bases between. The CDR3 DNA reads TGTGCCAGCAGCTGGGGGTTATACAATGAGCAGTTCTTC. Encoded protein: CASSWGLYNEQFF.

This rearrangement joins TRBV4-2 to TRBJ2-1; 7 bases map to TRBD2. Germline V lookup: CDR1 LGHNA, CDR2 YNFKEQ. V trimming: 0 bases; J trimming: 8 bases; junction bases outside the gene matches: 1. The CDR3 covers 13 residues. In nucleotides, the CDR3 is TGTGCCAGCAGCCAAGATACTAGCGATGAGCAGTTCTTC. It encodes CASSQDTSDEQFF.

V is TRBV21-1 and J is TRBJ2-7; the listed D gene, TRBD2, was not tested against the DNA. TRBV21-1 is labeled a pseudogene. The CDR3 loop spans 16 amino acids. The CDR3 is CASTRFAGLAAYEQYF. CDR3 nucleotide sequence: TGTGCCAGCACCCGTTTCGCGGGACTAGCGGCCTACGAGCAGTACTTC.

This chain joins TRBV12-5 and TRBJ2-3; D uncertain. V lost 1 base and J 7 bases, leaving 9 bases between the germline ends. The CDR3 totals 13 residues. Per the germline V gene, CDR1 is LGHNT and CDR2 is FRNRAP. The CDR3 bases are TGTGCTAGTGGTTTGGCCCCCGCACATACGCAGTATTTT. This codes for CASGLAPAHTQYF.

J is TRBJ1-3 and V is TRBV25-1; TRBD1 is a possible D gene (5 bases). CDR1 and CDR2 from the germline V gene are MGHDK and SYGVNS. With 1 base removed from V and 9 bases from J, the gap between germline ends came to 19 bases. The CDR3 runs 16 residues. The CDR3 loop reads CASSELGSAGSTTIYF. Here the CDR3 DNA reads TGTGCCAGCAGTGAATTGGGCTCGGCAGGGTCCACCACCATATATTTT.

This rearrangement joins TRBV9 to TRBJ2-2; D is unclear. There are 17 residues in the CDR3. V shed 0 bases and J shed 3 bases, with 15 bases lying between them. From germline, CDR1 is SGDLS and CDR2 YYNGEE. The CDR3 sequence is CASSVVVGLVDTGELFF. The CDR3 DNA sequence: TGTGCCAGCAGCGTAGTCGTAGGGCTAGTGGACACCGGGGAGCTGTTTTTT.